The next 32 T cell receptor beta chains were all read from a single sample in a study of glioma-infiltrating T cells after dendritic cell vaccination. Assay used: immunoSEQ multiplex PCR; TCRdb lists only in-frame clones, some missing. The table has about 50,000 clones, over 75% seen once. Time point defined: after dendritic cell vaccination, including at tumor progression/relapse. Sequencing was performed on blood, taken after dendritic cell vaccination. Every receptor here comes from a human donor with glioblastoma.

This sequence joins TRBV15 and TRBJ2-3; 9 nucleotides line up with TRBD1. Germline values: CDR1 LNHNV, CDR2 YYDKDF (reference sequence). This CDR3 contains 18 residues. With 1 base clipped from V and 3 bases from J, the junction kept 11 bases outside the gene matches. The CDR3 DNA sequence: TGTGCCACCAGCAGAGCTACCGTACAGGGGGCCGGGACAGATACGCAGTATTTT. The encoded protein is CATSRATVQGAGTDTQYF.

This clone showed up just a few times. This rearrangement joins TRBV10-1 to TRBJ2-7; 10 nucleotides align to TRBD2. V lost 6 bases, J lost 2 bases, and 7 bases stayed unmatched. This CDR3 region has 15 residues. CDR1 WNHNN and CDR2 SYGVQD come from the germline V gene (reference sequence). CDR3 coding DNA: TGCGCCAGCAGCCCCACCGGGACTAGCGCCTACGAGCAGTACTTC. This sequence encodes CASSPTGTSAYEQYF.

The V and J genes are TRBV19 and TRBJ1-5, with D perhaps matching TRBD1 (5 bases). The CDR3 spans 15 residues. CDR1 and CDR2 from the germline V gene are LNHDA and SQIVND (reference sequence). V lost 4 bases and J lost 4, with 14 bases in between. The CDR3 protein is CASSKGQGVNQPQHF. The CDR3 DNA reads TGTGCCAGTAGTAAGGGCCAGGGCGTAAATCAGCCCCAGCATTTT.

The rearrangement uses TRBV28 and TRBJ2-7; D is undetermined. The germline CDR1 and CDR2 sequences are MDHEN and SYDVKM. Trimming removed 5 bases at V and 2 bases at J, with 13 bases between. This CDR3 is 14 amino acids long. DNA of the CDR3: TGTGCCAGCAGTGGGCAGCCGATAACCTACGAGCAGTACTTC. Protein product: CASSGQPITYEQYF.

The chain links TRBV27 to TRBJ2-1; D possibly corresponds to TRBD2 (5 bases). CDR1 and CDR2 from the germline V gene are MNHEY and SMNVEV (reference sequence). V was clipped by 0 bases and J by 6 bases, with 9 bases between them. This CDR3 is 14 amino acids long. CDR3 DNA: TGTGCCAGCAGTTTATCCGGAGGATCCAATGAGCAGTTCTTC. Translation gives CASSLSGGSNEQFF.

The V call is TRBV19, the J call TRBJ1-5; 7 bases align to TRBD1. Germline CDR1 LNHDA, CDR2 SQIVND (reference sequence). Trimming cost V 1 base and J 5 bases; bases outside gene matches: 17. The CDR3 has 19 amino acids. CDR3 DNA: TGTGCCAGTAGTATAGGCGTGACAGGGCCTGAGGGGCAAGATCAGCCCCAGCATTTT. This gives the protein CASSIGVTGPEGQDQPQHF.

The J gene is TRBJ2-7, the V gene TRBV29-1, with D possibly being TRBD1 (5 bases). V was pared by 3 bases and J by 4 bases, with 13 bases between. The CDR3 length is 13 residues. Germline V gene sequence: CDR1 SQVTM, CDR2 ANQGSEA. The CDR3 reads CSVDLGQTYEQYF. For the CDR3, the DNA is TGCAGCGTTGATTTGGGGCAGACTTACGAGCAGTACTTC.

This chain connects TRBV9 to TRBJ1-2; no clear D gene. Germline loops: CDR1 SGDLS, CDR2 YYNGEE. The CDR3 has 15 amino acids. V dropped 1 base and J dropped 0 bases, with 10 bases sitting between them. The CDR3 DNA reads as TGTGCCAGCAGCGTATCGGGGAAAGCTAACTATGGCTACACCTTC. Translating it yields CASSVSGKANYGYTF.

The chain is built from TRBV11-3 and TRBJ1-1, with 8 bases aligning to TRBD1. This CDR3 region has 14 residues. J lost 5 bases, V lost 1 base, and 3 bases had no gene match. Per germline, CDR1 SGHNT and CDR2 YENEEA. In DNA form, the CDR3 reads TGTGCCAGCAGCTTAGGGACAGGGTGGACTGAAGCTTTCTTT. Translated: CASSLGTGWTEAFF.

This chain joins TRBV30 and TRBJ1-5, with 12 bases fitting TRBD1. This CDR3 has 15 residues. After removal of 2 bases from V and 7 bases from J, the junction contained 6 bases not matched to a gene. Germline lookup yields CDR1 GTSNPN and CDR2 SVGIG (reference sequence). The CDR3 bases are TGTGCCTGGAGTCCCGGGACAGGGGGCGGGCAGCCCCAGCATTTT. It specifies CAWSPGTGGGQPQHF.

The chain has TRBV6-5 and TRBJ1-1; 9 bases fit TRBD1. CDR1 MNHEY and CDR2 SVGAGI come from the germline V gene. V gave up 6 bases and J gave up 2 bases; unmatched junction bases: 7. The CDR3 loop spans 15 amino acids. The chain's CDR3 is CASRPWGQGNTEAFF. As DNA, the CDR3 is TGTGCCAGCAGACCATGGGGACAGGGAAACACTGAAGCTTTCTTT.

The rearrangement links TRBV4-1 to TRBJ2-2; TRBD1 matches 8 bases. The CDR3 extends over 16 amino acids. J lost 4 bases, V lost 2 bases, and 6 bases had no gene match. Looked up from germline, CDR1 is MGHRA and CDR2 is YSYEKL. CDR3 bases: TGCGCCAGCAGCCAACGGACAGGGCGCGCCACCGGGGAGCTGTTTTTT. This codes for CASSQRTGRATGELFF.

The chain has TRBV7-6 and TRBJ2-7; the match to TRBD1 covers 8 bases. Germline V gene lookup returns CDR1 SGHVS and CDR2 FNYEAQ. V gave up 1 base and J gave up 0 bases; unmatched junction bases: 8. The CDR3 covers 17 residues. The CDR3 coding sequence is TGTGCCAGCAGCTTAGGCCTTGGACAGGGCCTCTCCTACGAGCAGTACTTC. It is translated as CASSLGLGQGLSYEQYF.

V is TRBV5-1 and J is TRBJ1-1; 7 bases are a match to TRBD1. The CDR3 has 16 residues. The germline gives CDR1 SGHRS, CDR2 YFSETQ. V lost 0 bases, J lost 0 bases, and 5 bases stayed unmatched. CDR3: CASSLVKGAMNTEAFF. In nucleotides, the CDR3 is TGCGCCAGCAGCTTGGTTAAGGGGGCTATGAACACTGAAGCTTTCTTT. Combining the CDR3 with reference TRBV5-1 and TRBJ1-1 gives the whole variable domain KAGVTQTPRYLIKTRGQQVTLSCSPISGHRSVSWYQQTPGQGLQFLFEYFSETQRNKGNFPGRFSGRQFSNSRSEMNVSTLELGDSALYLCASSLVKGAMNTEAFFGQGTRLTVV.

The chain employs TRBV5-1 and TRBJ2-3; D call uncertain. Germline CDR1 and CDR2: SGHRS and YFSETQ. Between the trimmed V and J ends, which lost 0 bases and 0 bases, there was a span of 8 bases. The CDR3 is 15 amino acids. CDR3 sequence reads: CASSLGLPSTDTQYF. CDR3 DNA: TGCGCCAGCAGCTTGGGTCTACCGAGCACAGATACGCAGTATTTT.

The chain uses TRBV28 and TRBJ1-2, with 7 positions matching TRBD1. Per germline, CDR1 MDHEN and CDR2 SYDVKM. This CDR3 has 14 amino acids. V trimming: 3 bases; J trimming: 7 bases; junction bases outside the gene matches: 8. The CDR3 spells CASSFVDRAGGYTF. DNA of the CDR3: TGTGCCAGCAGTTTCGTTGACAGGGCGGGTGGCTACACCTTC.

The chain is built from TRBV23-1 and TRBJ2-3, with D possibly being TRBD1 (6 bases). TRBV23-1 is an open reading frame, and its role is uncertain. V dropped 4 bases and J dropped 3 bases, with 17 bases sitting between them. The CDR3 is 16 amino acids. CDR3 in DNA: TGCGCCAGCAGTCTCAATCTTACAGGGAAAACAGATACGCAGTATTTT. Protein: CASSLNLTGKTDTQYF.

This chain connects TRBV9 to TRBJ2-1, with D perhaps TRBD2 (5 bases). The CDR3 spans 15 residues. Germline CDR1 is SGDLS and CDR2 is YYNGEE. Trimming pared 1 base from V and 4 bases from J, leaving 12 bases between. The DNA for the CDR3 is TGTGCCAGCAGCGTACTAGCCGAGAGATACAATGAGCAGTTCTTC. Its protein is CASSVLAERYNEQFF.

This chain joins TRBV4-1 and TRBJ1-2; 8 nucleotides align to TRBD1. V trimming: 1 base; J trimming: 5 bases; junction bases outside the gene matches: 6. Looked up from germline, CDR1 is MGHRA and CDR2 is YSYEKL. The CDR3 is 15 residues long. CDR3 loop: CASSQGTQGAYGYTF. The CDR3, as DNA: TGCGCCAGCAGCCAAGGCACCCAGGGGGCGTATGGCTACACCTTC.

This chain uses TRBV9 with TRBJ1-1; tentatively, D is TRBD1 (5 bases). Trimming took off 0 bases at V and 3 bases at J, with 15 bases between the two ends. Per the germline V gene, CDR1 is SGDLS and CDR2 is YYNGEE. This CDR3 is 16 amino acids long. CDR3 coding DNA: TGTGCCAGCAGCGTAGAAATTGCAGGGCCTTACACTGAAGCTTTCTTT. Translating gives CASSVEIAGPYTEAFF.

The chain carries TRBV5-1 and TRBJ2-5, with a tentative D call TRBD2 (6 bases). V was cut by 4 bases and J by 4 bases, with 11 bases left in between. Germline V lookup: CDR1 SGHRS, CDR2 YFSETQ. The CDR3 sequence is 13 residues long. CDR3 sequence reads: CASSPGGRETQYF. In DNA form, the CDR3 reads TGCGCCAGCAGCCCCGGGGGACGAGAGACCCAGTACTTC.

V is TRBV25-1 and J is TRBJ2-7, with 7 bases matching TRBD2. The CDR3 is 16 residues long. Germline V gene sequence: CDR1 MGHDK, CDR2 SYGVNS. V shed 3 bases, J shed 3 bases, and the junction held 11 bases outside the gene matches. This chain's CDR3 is CASSEGGGERGYEQYF. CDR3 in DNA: TGTGCCAGCAGTGAGGGGGGAGGTGAGCGGGGCTACGAGCAGTACTTC.

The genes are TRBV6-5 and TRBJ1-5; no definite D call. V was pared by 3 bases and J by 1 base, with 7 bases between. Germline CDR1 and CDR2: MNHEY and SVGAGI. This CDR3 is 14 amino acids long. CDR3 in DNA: TGTGCCAGCAGTTATGGCCGAAGCAATCAGCCCCAGCATTTT. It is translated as CASSYGRSNQPQHF.

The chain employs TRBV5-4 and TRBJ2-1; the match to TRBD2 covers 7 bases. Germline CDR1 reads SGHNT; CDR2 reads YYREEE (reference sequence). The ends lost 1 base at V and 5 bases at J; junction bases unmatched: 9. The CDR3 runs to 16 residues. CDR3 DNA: TGTGCCAGCAGCTTGCTAGCGGTCATAGGAGACAATGAGCAGTTCTTC. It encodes CASSLLAVIGDNEQFF.

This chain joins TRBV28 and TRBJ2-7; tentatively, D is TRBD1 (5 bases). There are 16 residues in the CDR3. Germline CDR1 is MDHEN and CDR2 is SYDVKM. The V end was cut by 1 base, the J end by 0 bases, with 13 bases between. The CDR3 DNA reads TGTGCCAGCAGTTTATACACAGGTCTTACCTCCTACGAGCAGTACTTC. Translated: CASSLYTGLTSYEQYF.

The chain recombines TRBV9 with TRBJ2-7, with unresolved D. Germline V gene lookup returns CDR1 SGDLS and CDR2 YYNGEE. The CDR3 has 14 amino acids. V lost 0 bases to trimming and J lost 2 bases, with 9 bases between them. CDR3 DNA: TGTGCCAGCAGCGTAGACCATAGCCCCTACGAGCAGTACTTC. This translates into CASSVDHSPYEQYF. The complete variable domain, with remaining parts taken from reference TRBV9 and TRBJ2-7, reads DSGVTQTPKHLITATGQRVTLRCSPRSGDLSVYWYQQSLDQGLQFLIQYYNGEERAKGNILERFSAQQFPDLHSELNLSSLELGDSALYFCASSVDHSPYEQYFGPGTRLTVT.

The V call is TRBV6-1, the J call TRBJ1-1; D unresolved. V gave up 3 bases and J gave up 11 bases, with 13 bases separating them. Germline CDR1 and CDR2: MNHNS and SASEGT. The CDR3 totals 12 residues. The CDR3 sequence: CASSESIIRAFF. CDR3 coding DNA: TGTGCCAGCAGTGAGTCCATTATCAGGGCTTTCTTT.

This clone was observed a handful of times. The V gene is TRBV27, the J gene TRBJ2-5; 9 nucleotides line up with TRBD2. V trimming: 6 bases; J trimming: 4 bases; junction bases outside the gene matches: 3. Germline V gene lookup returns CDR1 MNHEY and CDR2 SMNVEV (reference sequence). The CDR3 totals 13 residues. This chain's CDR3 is CASRRGGRETQYF. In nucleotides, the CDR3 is TGTGCCAGCAGGCGGGGGGGGCGAGAGACCCAGTACTTC.

CDR3 loop: CASSQGQGHYNEQFF. Here the CDR3 DNA reads TGTGCCAGCAGCCAGGGACAGGGCCATTACAATGAGCAGTTCTTC. The chain combines TRBV5-6 with TRBJ2-1; 9 nucleotides align to TRBD1. V lost 4 bases, J lost 4 bases, and 6 bases stayed unmatched. Germline V gives CDR1 SGHDT, CDR2 YYEEEE. CDR3 size: 15 residues.

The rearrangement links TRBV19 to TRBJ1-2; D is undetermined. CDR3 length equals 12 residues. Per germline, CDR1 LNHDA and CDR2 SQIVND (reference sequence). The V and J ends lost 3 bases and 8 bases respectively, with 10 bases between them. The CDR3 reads CASSISRYGYTF. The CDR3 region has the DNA TGTGCCAGTAGTATTAGCAGATACGGCTACACCTTC.

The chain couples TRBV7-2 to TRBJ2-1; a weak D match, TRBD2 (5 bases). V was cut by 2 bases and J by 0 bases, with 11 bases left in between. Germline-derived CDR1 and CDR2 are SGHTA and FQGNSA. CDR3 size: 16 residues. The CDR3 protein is CASSLSGGYSYNEQFF. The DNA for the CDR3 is TGTGCCAGCAGCTTAAGCGGCGGTTACTCCTACAATGAGCAGTTCTTC. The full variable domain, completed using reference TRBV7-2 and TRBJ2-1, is GAGVSQSPSNKVTEKGKDVELRCDPISGHTALYWYRQSLGQGLEFLIYFQGNSAPDKSGLPSDRFSAERTGGSVSTLTIQRTQQEDSAVYLCASSLSGGYSYNEQFFGPGTRLTVL.

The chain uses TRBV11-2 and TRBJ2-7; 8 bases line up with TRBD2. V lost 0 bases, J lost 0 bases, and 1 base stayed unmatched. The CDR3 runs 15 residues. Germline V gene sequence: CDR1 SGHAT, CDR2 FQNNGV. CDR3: CASSLEGTSSYEQYF. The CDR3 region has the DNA TGTGCCAGCAGCTTAGAAGGGACTAGCTCCTACGAGCAGTACTTC. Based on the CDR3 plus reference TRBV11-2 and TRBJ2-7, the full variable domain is EAGVAQSPRYKIIEKRQSVAFWCNPISGHATLYWYQQILGQGPKLLIQFQNNGVVDDSQLPKDRFSAERLKGVDSTLKIQPAKLEDSAVYLCASSLEGTSSYEQYFGPGTRLTVT.